Presented here are 20 T cell receptor beta chains from one specimen sequenced in a study of blood T cell repertoires in COVID-19. The data were produced by immunoSEQ multiplex PCR, yet TCRdb's version contains in-frame clones alone and is incomplete. The sample includes about 140,000 clones, 60% to 85% seen only once; the top ten take under 6%. Sequencing input: peripheral blood. These receptors were obtained from a woman older than 75 with active or convalescent COVID-19.

The gene calls are TRBV28 and TRBJ2-2; TRBD1 aligns across 7 bases. Trimming at V came to 3 bases and at J to 8 bases, leaving 9 bases not matched to a gene. Germline-derived CDR1 and CDR2 are MDHEN and SYDVKM. This CDR3 is 15 amino acids long. CDR3 DNA sequence: TGTGCCAGCAGTTTGGGTGTACGACAGGGTGGGGAGCTGTTTTTT. It translates to CASSLGVRQGGELFF.

The chain couples TRBV6-5 to TRBJ2-3; D is perhaps TRBD1 (5 bases). Germline V gene sequence: CDR1 MNHEY, CDR2 SVGAGI. The ends were cut back, 6 bases at V and 6 bases at J, with 19 bases in the middle. This CDR3 region has 15 residues. CDR3 nucleotide sequence: TGTGCCAGCAGCCCCCCCACAGGAGAAGGGGATACGCAGTATTTT. It codes for CASSPPTGEGDTQYF.

The rearrangement links TRBV4-1 to TRBJ2-7, with 9 nucleotides matching TRBD1. V lost 1 base and J lost 5; bases outside the gene matches: 12. This CDR3 is 17 amino acids long. Germline V gives CDR1 MGHRA, CDR2 YSYEKL. CDR3 in DNA: TGCGCCAGCAGCCAAGTGATAGGGACAGGGAATAAGGACGAGCAGTACTTC. Its translation is CASSQVIGTGNKDEQYF.

The J gene is TRBJ1-1, the V gene TRBV27, with D possibly being TRBD1 (5 bases). V was clipped by 5 bases and J by 5 bases, with 9 bases between them. This CDR3 comprises 12 residues. CDR1 is MNHEY, CDR2 SMNVEV, per germline (reference sequence). CDR3 sequence (DNA): TGTGCCAGCAGTACAGGTGGGACTGAAGCTTTCTTT. Translating gives CASSTGGTEAFF.

The chain joins TRBV25-1 to TRBJ1-4; the match to TRBD1 covers 10 bases. This CDR3 has 15 amino acids. V lost 7 bases and J lost 6; bases outside the gene matches: 8. Germline assignment: CDR1 MGHDK and CDR2 SYGVNS. CDR3 region: CASIKSGTGDEKLFF. CDR3 bases: TGTGCCAGCATCAAATCCGGGACAGGGGATGAAAAACTGTTTTTT.

There are a few counts of this clone. This chain joins TRBV7-8 and TRBJ1-3, with no clear D. CDR1 SGHVS and CDR2 FQNEAQ come from the germline V gene. This CDR3 region has 17 residues. The V and J ends lost 3 bases and 0 bases respectively, with 15 bases between them. In nucleotides, the CDR3 is TGTGCCAGCAGCTTTCGGGATATCGTGAGCTCTGGAAACACCATATATTTT. Translating it yields CASSFRDIVSSGNTIYF.

V is TRBV27 and J is TRBJ2-2; TRBD1 agrees at 10 bases. The CDR3 runs to 16 residues. With 6 bases clipped from V and 1 base from J, the junction kept 5 bases outside the gene matches. The germline CDR1 and CDR2 sequences are MNHEY and SMNVEV (reference sequence). CDR3 in DNA: TGTGCCAGCAGAACCCGGGACAGGGGGAACACCGGGGAGCTGTTTTTT. It translates to CASRTRDRGNTGELFF.

This clone has a handful of counts. The chain recombines TRBV6-2 or TRBV6-3 with TRBJ2-2, with a weak D call TRBD2 (5 bases). Germline values: CDR1 MNHEY, CDR2 SVGEGT. V lost 2 bases and J lost 3, with 13 bases in between. The CDR3 spans 16 residues. The CDR3: CASSYSRGLDTGELFF. The CDR3 DNA is TGTGCCAGCAGTTACAGCCGGGGTTTGGACACCGGGGAGCTGTTTTTT.

V gene TRBV6-2 or TRBV6-3 combines with J gene TRBJ1-5; 9 positions match TRBD1. Germline CDR1 reads MNHEY; CDR2 reads SVGEGT. The length of the CDR3 is 14 residues. V shed 4 bases and J 5 bases; nucleotides not matched to a gene: 3. The CDR3 loop reads CASSLQGADQPQHF. DNA of the CDR3: TGTGCCAGCAGTTTACAGGGGGCCGATCAGCCCCAGCATTTT.

Written as DNA, the CDR3 is TGTGCCAGCAGCCCGACGGTAACAGGGGGCCTGAACACTGAAGCTTTCTTT. Translation gives CASSPTVTGGLNTEAFF. This rearrangement joins TRBV11-2 to TRBJ1-1, with 9 bases fitting TRBD1. After removal of 5 bases from V and 0 bases from J, the junction contained 10 bases not matched to a gene. Germline V gene lookup returns CDR1 SGHAT and CDR2 FQNNGV. CDR3 length: 17 residues.

This chain connects TRBV2 to TRBJ2-5, with a tentative D call TRBD1 (5 bases). CDR3 size: 13 residues. The germline CDR1 and CDR2 sequences are SNHLY and FYNNEI. Trimming shortened V by 1 base and J by 4 bases, and 7 bases separated the two germline ends. DNA for the CDR3: TGTGCCAGCAGTGAAGAGGGGCTAGAGACCCAGTACTTC. Amino acids: CASSEEGLETQYF. The whole variable domain, filled in from reference TRBV2 and TRBJ2-5, reads EPEVTQTPSHQVTQMGQEVILRCVPISNHLYFYWYRQILGQKVEFLVSFYNNEISEKSEIFDDQFSVERPDGSNFTLKIRSTKLEDSAMYFCASSEEGLETQYFGPGTRLLVL.

Within the sample, this clone is medium-sized. The V and J genes are TRBV4-1 and TRBJ1-3, with TRBD1 matching over 7 bases. Per the germline V gene, CDR1 is MGHRA and CDR2 is YSYEKL. Germline trimming cut 1 base from V and 1 base from J; bases unmatched to any gene: 10. This CDR3 spans 18 amino acids. CDR3 sequence: CASSQGRQGKVSGNTIYF. DNA of the CDR3: TGCGCCAGCAGCCAAGGGAGACAGGGTAAAGTATCTGGAAACACCATATATTTT.

This clone was counted only a few times. This chain links TRBV9 with TRBJ2-3, with 8 bases that match TRBD2. Germline V gives CDR1 SGDLS, CDR2 YYNGEE. The CDR3 sequence is 14 residues long. Unmatched junction bases numbered 9, after V lost 6 bases and J lost 6 bases. CDR3 nucleotides: TGTGCCAGCACCTTGGGCAGCGGGGGTGATACGCAGTATTTT. It translates to CASTLGSGGDTQYF.

The chain employs TRBV5-6 and TRBJ1-4, with 9 nucleotides matching TRBD1. The length of the CDR3 is 16 residues. Germline V gene lookup returns CDR1 SGHDT and CDR2 YYEEEE. V dropped 7 bases and J dropped 5; count of bases not matched to a gene: 12. In nucleotides, the CDR3 is TGTGCCAGCGGACACGGGACAGGGCGGGGAAATGAAAAACTGTTTTTT. Its translation: CASGHGTGRGNEKLFF.

The chain is built from TRBV5-1 and TRBJ1-1; tentative D call: TRBD1 (6 bases). Trimming removed 4 bases from V and 11 bases from J, with 15 bases in between. Germline lookup yields CDR1 SGHRS and CDR2 YFSETQ. This CDR3 has 12 residues. The CDR3 region is CASSPPGTRAFF. Here the CDR3 DNA reads TGCGCCAGCAGCCCCCCCGGGACAAGGGCTTTCTTT.

This clone appeared a few times. V usage is TRBV11-2 and J usage is TRBJ1-2; D not certain. Trimming took off 5 bases at V and 8 bases at J, with 27 bases between the two ends. Germline CDR1 is SGHAT and CDR2 is FQNNGV. CDR3 length: 17 amino acids. The CDR3 loop is CASSPLGFAPPLEGYTF. As DNA, the CDR3 is TGTGCCAGCAGCCCTCTCGGGTTCGCACCTCCCTTAGAGGGCTACACCTTC.

The rearrangement joins TRBV7-2 to TRBJ2-5; 11 nucleotides align to TRBD1. Germline loops: CDR1 SGHTA, CDR2 FQGNSA. Germline trimming cut 8 bases from V and 4 bases from J; bases unmatched to any gene: 6. This CDR3 is 14 amino acids long. CDR3 amino acids: CASARDRGTETQYF. For the CDR3, the DNA is TGTGCCAGCGCCCGGGACAGGGGGACAGAGACCCAGTACTTC.

The chain joins TRBV5-1 to TRBJ1-1; a possible D gene is TRBD1 (6 bases). In germline, CDR1 is SGHRS, CDR2 YFSETQ. This CDR3 is built from 15 residues. V gave up 1 base and J gave up 2 bases, with 12 bases separating them. CDR3 region: CASSLRSDSNTEAFF. CDR3 nucleotides: TGCGCCAGCAGCTTGAGGTCGGACAGTAACACTGAAGCTTTCTTT.

The chain links TRBV11-2 to TRBJ2-7; TRBD1 aligns across 9 bases. Germline V gene sequence: CDR1 SGHAT, CDR2 FQNNGV. With 5 bases clipped from V and 4 bases from J, the junction kept 6 bases outside the gene matches. This CDR3 has 14 amino acids. The CDR3 DNA reads as TGTGCCAGCAGCCCGGGACAGGGCAAATACGAGCAGTACTTC. Its translation is CASSPGQGKYEQYF.

This clone occurred a few times. V gene TRBV9 combines with J gene TRBJ1-4, with unresolved D. CDR3 length: 14 amino acids. Trimming stripped 0 bases from V and 3 bases from J, with 6 bases between. Germline CDR1 reads SGDLS; CDR2 reads YYNGEE. CDR3 nucleotides: TGTGCCAGCAGCGTAGTGGACTCTAATGAAAAACTGTTTTTT. Its protein product is CASSVVDSNEKLFF.